The clone carrying this T cell receptor beta chain was counted between two and nine times. Its antigen is unidentified. The germline V gene encodes CDR1 SGDLS and CDR2 YYNGEE. This CDR3 contains 14 residues. Trimming took off 4 bases at V and 6 bases at J, with 13 bases between the two ends. Based on CD45RO/CCR7/CD25/CD127/CD95/CD27, CD4+ regulatory, stem cell-like memory, naive and central memory cells were sorted. Expressed TCRB transcripts were sequenced after all isolated RNA was converted to cDNA. Measured with immunoSEQ multiplex PCR; TCRdb has only the in-frame clones, and not every one. The sample contains about 290,000 clones, around 7.8% of which appear only once. This specimen comes from a study of beta chain features in type 1 diabetes. Study-wide points: Among type 1 diabetes patients, VDJ junctions had fewer insertions and more deletions. Cells that show high TCR expression could be over-represented by cDNA sequencing. The similarity of naive, central memory and Treg TCRB repertoires appeared greater among patients than among healthy donors.

The sample consisted of central memory CD4+ T cells from blood. This chain joins TRBV9 and TRBJ2-2, with D tentatively TRBD2 (6 bases). The source of this sequence is a woman aged 18-29 years in good health. CDR3 region: CASSPGLNSGELFF. CDR3 bases: TGTGCCAGCAGCCCAGGACTAAATTCCGGGGAGCTGTTTTTT.